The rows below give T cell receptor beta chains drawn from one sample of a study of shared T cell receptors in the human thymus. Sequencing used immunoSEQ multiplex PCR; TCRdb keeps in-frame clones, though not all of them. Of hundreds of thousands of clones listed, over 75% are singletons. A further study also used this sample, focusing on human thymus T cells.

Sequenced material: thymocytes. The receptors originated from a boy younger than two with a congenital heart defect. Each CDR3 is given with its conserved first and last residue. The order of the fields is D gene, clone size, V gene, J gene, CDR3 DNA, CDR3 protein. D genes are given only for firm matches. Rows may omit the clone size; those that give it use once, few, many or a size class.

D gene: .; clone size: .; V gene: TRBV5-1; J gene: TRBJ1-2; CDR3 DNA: TGCGCCAGCAGCTGGGGCCCCCAGGGGCCCAACGGCTACACCTTC; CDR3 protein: CASSWGPQGPNGYTF
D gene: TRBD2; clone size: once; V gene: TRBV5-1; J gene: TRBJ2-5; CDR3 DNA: TGCGCCAGCAGCTCGGGAGCGGGAGGGCTTGAGACCCAGTACTTC; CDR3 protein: CASSSGAGGLETQYF
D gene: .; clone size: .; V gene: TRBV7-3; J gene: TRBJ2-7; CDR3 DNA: TGTGCCAGCAGCCCCCCGAGGTACTACGAGCAGTACTTC; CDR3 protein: CASSPPRYYEQYF
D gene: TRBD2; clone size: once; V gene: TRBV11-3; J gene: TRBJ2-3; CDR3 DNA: TGTGCCAGCAGCACCAGCGGGAGGGGGGCCCCAGATACGCAGTATTTT; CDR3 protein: CASSTSGRGAPDTQYF
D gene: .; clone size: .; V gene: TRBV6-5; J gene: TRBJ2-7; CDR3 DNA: TGTGCCAGCAGTTACTCCTATTACACAGCTCCCTACGAGCAGTACTTC; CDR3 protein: CASSYSYYTAPYEQYF
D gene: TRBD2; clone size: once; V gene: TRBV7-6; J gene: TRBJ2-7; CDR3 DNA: TGTGCCAGCAGCCCGGAGGGACTAGCGGGGGAGACATCCTACGAGCAGTACTTC; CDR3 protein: CASSPEGLAGETSYEQYF
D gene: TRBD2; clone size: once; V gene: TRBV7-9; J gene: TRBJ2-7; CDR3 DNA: TGTGCCAGCAGCCCCGCCCCGGAGACTAGCGGGAGGTACGAGCAGTACTTC; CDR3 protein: CASSPAPETSGRYEQYF
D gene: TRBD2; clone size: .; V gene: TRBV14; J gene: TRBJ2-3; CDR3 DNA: TGTGCCAGCAGCCAAGGGGCTAGCGGGAGGGCCGTCAATACGCAGTATTTT; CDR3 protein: CASSQGASGRAVNTQYF
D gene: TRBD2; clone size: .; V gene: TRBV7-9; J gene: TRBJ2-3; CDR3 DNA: TGTGCCAGCAGCACAAGACTAGCGTTGCATACGCAGTATTTT; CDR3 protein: CASSTRLALHTQYF
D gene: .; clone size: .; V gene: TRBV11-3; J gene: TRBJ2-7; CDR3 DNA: TGTGCCAGCAGCTCGGGGGCCTACGAGCAGTACTTC; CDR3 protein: CASSSGAYEQYF
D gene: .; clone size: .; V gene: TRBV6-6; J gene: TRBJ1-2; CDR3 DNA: TGTGCCAGCAGTCTAAGTTCGGGCTACACCTTC; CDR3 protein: CASSLSSGYTF
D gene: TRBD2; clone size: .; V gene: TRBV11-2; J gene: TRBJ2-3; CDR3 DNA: TGTGCCAGCAGCCACTCCGGGACTAACACAGATACGCAGTATTTT; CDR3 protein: CASSHSGTNTDTQYF
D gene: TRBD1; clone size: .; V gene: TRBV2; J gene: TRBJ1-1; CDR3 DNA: TGTGCCAGCAAGGGACAGGGGAACACTGAAGCTTTCTTT; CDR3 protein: CASKGQGNTEAFF
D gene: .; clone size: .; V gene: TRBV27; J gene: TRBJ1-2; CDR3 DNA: TGTGCCAGCAGGGCGCTACCGGACAATAACTATGGCTACACCTTC; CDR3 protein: CASRALPDNNYGYTF
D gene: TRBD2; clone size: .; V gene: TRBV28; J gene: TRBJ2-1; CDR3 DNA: TGTGCCAGCAGTGGCCTAGCGGCTGAGCAGTTCTTC; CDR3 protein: CASSGLAAEQFF
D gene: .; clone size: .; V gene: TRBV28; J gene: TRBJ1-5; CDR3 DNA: TGTGCCAGCAGTTTACAACGGCTAGGCACCGATAGCAATCAGCCCCAGCATTTT; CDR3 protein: CASSLQRLGTDSNQPQHF
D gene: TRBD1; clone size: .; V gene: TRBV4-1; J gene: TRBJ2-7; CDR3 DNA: TGCGCCAGCAGCCAAGATACGGGGACAGGAGAGGTCTACGAGCAGTACTTC; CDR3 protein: CASSQDTGTGEVYEQYF
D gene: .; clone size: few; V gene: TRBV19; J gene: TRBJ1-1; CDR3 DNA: TGTGCCAGTAGTATCCTTCTACAGGGCGCAGCTTTCTTT; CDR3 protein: CASSILLQGAAFF
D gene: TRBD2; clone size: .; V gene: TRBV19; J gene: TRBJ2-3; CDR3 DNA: TGTGCCAGTAGTATCATAGCGGGAGAGGGACTAAGCACAGATACGCAGTATTTT; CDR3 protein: CASSIIAGEGLSTDTQYF
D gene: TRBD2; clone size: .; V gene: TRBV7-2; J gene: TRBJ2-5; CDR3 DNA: TGTGCCAGCAGCTTATTCATAGCGGGATGGGAAGAGACCCAGTACTTC; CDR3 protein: CASSLFIAGWEETQYF
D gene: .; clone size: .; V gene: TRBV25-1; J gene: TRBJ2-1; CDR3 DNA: TGTGCCAGCAGTGCCCTCAGCGGGTCCCCCGCCTACAATGAGCAGTTCTTC; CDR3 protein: CASSALSGSPAYNEQFF
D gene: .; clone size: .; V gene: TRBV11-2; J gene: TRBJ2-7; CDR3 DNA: TGTGCCAGCAGCCCCCGGCACTACACCTACGAGCAGTACTTC; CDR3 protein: CASSPRHYTYEQYF
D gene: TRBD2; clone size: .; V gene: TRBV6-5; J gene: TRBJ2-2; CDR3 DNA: TGTGCCAGCAGCAGCTCAGCGGGAGCCCAGGAGCTGTTTTTT; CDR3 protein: CASSSSAGAQELFF
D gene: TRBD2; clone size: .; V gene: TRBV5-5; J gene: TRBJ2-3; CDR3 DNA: TGTGCCAGCAGCTTGGTTGTCCTAGCGGGAGGGGACACAGATACGCAGTATTTT; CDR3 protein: CASSLVVLAGGDTDTQYF
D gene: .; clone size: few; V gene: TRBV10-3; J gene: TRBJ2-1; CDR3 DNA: TGTGCCATCGGCAGGGCTAGAGGCGGCCGTATTGAGCAGTTCTTC; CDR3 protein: CAIGRARGGRIEQFF
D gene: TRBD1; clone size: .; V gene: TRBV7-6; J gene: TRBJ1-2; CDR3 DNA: TGTGCCAGCAGCGTGGGACAGGGAGGGAGCTACACCTTC; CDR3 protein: CASSVGQGGSYTF
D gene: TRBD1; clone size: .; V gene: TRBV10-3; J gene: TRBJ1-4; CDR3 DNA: TGTGCCATCAGTGATAGGGGGCATGAAAAACTGTTTTTT; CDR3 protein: CAISDRGHEKLFF
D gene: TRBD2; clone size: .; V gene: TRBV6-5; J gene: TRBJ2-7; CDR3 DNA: TGTGCCAGCAGTTACGTTGCGGGAGCCTCTTACGAGCAGTACTTC; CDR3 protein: CASSYVAGASYEQYF
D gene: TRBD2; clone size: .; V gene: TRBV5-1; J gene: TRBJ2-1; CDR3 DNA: TGCGCCAGCAGCTTGGGAGCGGGAGGGCCGGGGGAGCAGTTCTTC; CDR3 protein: CASSLGAGGPGEQFF
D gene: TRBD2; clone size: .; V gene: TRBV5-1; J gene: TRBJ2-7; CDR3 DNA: TGCGCCAGCAGCTCGGTTCGAGGGGGACTAGCGGCCTACGAGCAGTACTTC; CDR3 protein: CASSSVRGGLAAYEQYF
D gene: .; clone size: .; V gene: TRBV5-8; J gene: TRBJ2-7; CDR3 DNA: TGTGCCAGCAGCCCCCTAGGGCCTCCCCTCGAGGGTGAGCAGTACTTC; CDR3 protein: CASSPLGPPLEGEQYF
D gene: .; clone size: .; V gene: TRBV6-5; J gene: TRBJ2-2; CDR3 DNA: TGTGCCAGCAGTTACTCCGCCGGGGAGCTGTTTTTT; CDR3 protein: CASSYSAGELFF
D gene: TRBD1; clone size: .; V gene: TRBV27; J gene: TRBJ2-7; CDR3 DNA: TGTGCCAGCAGTTTACTCACAGGGGTGGGTTACGAGCAGTACTTC; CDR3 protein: CASSLLTGVGYEQYF
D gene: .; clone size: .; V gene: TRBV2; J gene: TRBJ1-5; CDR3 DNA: TGTGCCAGCAGTCCCGATTCCCGACAGGCGTATAGCAATCAGCCCCAGCATTTT; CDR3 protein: CASSPDSRQAYSNQPQHF
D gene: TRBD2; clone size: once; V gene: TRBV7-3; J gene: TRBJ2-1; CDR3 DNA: TGTGCCAGCAGAACCTCCGGGACTAGCGGGAGCTATGAGCAGTTCTTC; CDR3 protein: CASRTSGTSGSYEQFF
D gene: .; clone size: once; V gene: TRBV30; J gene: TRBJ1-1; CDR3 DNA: TGTGCCTGGAGGGGCATGAACACTGAAGCTTTCTTT; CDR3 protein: CAWRGMNTEAFF
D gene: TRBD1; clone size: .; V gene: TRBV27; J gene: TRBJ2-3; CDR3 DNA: TGTGCCAGCAGAGGACAGGGGTCCACAGATACGCAGTATTTT; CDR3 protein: CASRGQGSTDTQYF
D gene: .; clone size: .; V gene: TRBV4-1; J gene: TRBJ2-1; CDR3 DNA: TGCGCCAGCAGCCAGTTAGCGATGATGTATGAGCAGTTCTTC; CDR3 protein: CASSQLAMMYEQFF
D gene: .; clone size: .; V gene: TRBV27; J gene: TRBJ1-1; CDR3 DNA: TGTGCCAGCAGCTCCCTGGGGCGGACCGAAGCTTTCTTT; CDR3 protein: CASSSLGRTEAFF
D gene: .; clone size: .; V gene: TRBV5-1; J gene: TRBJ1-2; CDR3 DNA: TGCGCCAGCAGCTTGGGCCCGGGGGGAGGCTACACCTTC; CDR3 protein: CASSLGPGGGYTF
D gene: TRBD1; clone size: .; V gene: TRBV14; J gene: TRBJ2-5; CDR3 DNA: TGTGCCAGCAGCCAATCTCACGATGGGACAGGGGGAGAAGAGACCCAGTACTTC; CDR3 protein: CASSQSHDGTGGEETQYF
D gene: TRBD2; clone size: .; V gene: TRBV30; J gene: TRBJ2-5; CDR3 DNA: TGTGCCTGGACTAGCGGGCCATCGGCGCAGGAGGCCCAGTACTTC; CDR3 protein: CAWTSGPSAQEAQYF
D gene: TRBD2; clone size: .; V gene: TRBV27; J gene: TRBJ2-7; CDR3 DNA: TGTGCCAGCAGTTCCCTCCTAGCGGGGCTCCACGAGCAGTACTTC; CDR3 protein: CASSSLLAGLHEQYF
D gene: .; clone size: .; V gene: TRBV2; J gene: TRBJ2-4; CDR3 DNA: TGTGCCAGCAGTAAAGGGACAAACCTAGCCAAAAACATTCAGTACTTC; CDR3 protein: CASSKGTNLAKNIQYF
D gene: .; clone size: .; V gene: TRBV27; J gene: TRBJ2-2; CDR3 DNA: TGTGCCAGCAGCAACCCCGGGGGAGGAGACACCGGGGAGCTGTTTTTT; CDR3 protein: CASSNPGGGDTGELFF
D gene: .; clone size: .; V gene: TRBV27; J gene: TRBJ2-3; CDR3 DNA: TGTGCCAGCAGTTTAAGGAGGGGCACGGGCGGAAGACACACAGATACGCAGTATTTT; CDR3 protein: CASSLRRGTGGRHTDTQYF
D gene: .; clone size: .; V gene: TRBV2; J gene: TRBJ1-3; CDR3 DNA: TGTGCCAGCAGCCAGCGCCCGGACACCAGCTCTGGAAACACCATATATTTT; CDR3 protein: CASSQRPDTSSGNTIYF
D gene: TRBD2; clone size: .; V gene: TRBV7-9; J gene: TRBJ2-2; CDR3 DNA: TGTGCCAGCAGCCGGACTAGCGGGACGAACACCGGGGAGCTGTTTTTT; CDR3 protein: CASSRTSGTNTGELFF
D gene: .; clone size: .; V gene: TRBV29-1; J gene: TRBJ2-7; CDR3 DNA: TGCAGCGTTGTTTCCTCCGCGGGCCGCGAGCAGTACTTC; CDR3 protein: CSVVSSAGREQYF
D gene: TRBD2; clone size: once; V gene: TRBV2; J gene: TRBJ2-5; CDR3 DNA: TGTGCCAGCAGAGCGGATAGCGGGAGAGTTGAGACCCAGTACTTC; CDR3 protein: CASRADSGRVETQYF